These 24 T cell receptor beta chains were sequenced from one sample in a study of T cell responses to AZD1222 COVID-19 vaccine. Sequencing used immunoSEQ multiplex PCR; TCRdb keeps in-frame clones, though not all of them. The profile covers 40,000 or so clones, with roughly 84% appearing a single time and approximately 20% taken by the ten largest. The sequences come from peripheral blood, collected 28 days after the second AZD1222 dose. These receptors originate from an adult who received the AZD1222 COVID-19 vaccine.

CDR3 sequence: CASSLVKSTDTQYF. CDR3 DNA sequence: TGCGCCAGCAGCTTGGTAAAGAGCACAGATACGCAGTATTTT. The rearrangement links TRBV5-1 to TRBJ2-3; D gene ambiguous. Germline V lookup: CDR1 SGHRS, CDR2 YFSETQ. Trimming took 0 bases from V and 0 from J, leaving 5 bases between them. CDR3 length: 14 amino acids.

V is TRBV2 and J is TRBJ2-5, with 9 bases identical to TRBD2. Trimming removed 7 bases from V and 5 bases from J; junction bases left unmatched: 11. The CDR3 extends over 15 amino acids. Germline assignment: CDR1 SNHLY and CDR2 FYNNEI. As DNA, the CDR3 is TGTGCCAGCAAAGGACAAGCGGGGGGTCAGGAGACCCAGTACTTC. This gives the protein CASKGQAGGQETQYF.

This chain links TRBV12-3 or TRBV12-4 with TRBJ2-5, with D uncertain. V gave up 5 bases and J gave up 4 bases, with 8 bases separating them. CDR3 length: 12 amino acids. The CDR3 loop is CASSLMGETQYF. For the CDR3, the DNA is TGTGCCAGCAGTCTCATGGGAGAGACCCAGTACTTC.

The V gene is TRBV7-9, the J gene TRBJ2-7, with 8 nucleotides matching TRBD1. The germline V gene encodes CDR1 SEHNR and CDR2 FQNEAQ (reference sequence). The CDR3 totals 17 residues. V was pared by 5 bases and J by 5 bases, with 17 bases of the junction left unmatched. The chain's CDR3 is CASSPPPERTGNHEQYF. The CDR3 DNA reads TGTGCCAGCAGCCCACCGCCAGAACGGACAGGGAACCACGAGCAGTACTTC.

The V and J genes are TRBV20-1 and TRBJ2-1, with D possibly being TRBD1 or TRBD2 (5 bases each). CDR1 is DFQATT, CDR2 SNEGSKA, per germline (reference sequence). This CDR3 region has 14 residues. V was clipped by 3 bases and J by 0 bases, with 9 bases between them. This CDR3 is CSASWGSSYNEQFF. The CDR3 coding sequence is TGCAGTGCTAGTTGGGGGAGCTCCTACAATGAGCAGTTCTTC.

The chain employs TRBV5-1 and TRBJ1-4; D gene ambiguous. Germline V gene lookup returns CDR1 SGHRS and CDR2 YFSETQ. V lost 4 bases and J 4 bases, leaving 11 bases between the germline ends. This CDR3 has 14 residues. As DNA, the CDR3 is TGCGCCAGCAGCCCCGCAGGAGGTAATGAAAAACTGTTTTTT. Encoded protein: CASSPAGGNEKLFF.

The chain employs TRBV9 and TRBJ2-7; D is perhaps TRBD2 (6 bases). The CDR3 sequence is 15 residues long. The V gene's germline CDR1 is SGDLS and CDR2 YYNGEE. Deletions cut 4 bases from V and 0 bases from J, with 14 bases between. CDR3 protein: CASSPDGGSSYEQYF. CDR3 sequence (DNA): TGTGCCAGCAGCCCCGACGGGGGTTCCTCCTACGAGCAGTACTTC. Using reference TRBV9 and TRBJ2-7 for the parts outside the CDR3, the full variable domain is DSGVTQTPKHLITATGQRVTLRCSPRSGDLSVYWYQQSLDQGLQFLIQYYNGEERAKGNILERFSAQQFPDLHSELNLSSLELGDSALYFCASSPDGGSSYEQYFGPGTRLTVT.

This chain links TRBV19 with TRBJ1-5; D gene ambiguous. The CDR3 consists of 15 residues. Trimming removed 3 bases at V and 0 bases at J, with 9 bases between. Germline V gene data show CDR1 as LNHDA and CDR2 as SQIVND (reference sequence). The CDR3 region is CASSMGFNSNQPQHF. In nucleotides, the CDR3 is TGTGCCAGTAGTATGGGCTTTAATAGCAATCAGCCCCAGCATTTT. The full variable domain, its missing parts supplied by reference TRBV19 and TRBJ1-5, is DGGITQSPKYLFRKEGQNVTLSCEQNLNHDAMYWYRQDPGQGLRLIYYSQIVNDFQKGDIAEGYSVSREKKESFPLTVTSAQKNPTAFYLCASSMGFNSNQPQHFGDGTRLSIL.

The chain is built from TRBV6-5 and TRBJ1-3, with D maybe TRBD1 (5 bases). V lost 5 bases and J lost 0, with 11 bases in between. The CDR3 is 15 amino acids. Per germline, CDR1 MNHEY and CDR2 SVGAGI. The chain's CDR3 is CASSRDFFSGNTIYF. The CDR3 nucleotides read TGTGCCAGCAGTCGGGACTTCTTCTCTGGAAACACCATATATTTT.

The V gene is TRBV14, the J gene TRBJ1-4; 8 bases map to TRBD1. The CDR3 totals 16 residues. V was clipped by 4 bases and J by 8 bases; unmatched bases: 12. Germline V gene lookup returns CDR1 SGHDN and CDR2 FVKESK. The CDR3 bases are TGTGCCAGCAGCCGCCTTGGACAGGGTGACAACGAAAAACTGTTTTTT. It is translated as CASSRLGQGDNEKLFF. Combining the CDR3 with reference TRBV14 and TRBJ1-4 gives the whole variable domain EAGVTQFPSHSVIEKGQTVTLRCDPISGHDNLYWYRRVMGKEIKFLLHFVKESKQDESGMPNNRFLAERTGGTYSTLKVQPAELEDSGVYFCASSRLGQGDNEKLFFGSGTQLSVL.

The rearrangement uses TRBV24-1 and TRBJ2-3; D gene uncertain. V lost 3 bases and J 3 bases, leaving 9 bases between the germline ends. In germline, CDR1 is KGHDR, CDR2 SFDVKD. The CDR3 totals 14 residues. CDR3 in amino acids: CATSDPDGTDTQYF. CDR3 bases: TGTGCCACCAGTGATCCGGACGGGACAGATACGCAGTATTTT.

J is TRBJ1-2 and V is TRBV18; no clear D. V lost 4 bases and J lost 1, with 13 bases in between. The CDR3 totals 15 residues. Per germline, CDR1 KGHSH and CDR2 LQKENI. The CDR3 sequence is CASSREGGINYGYTF. The CDR3 bases are TGTGCCAGCTCACGCGAGGGAGGGATTAACTATGGCTACACCTTC.

The chain combines TRBV4-2 with TRBJ1-6; D is possibly TRBD1 (5 bases). Germline lookup yields CDR1 LGHNA and CDR2 YNFKEQ. Trimming took 1 base from V and 8 from J, leaving 6 bases between them. The CDR3 covers 13 residues. This chain's CDR3 is CASSQVGDSPLHF. The CDR3 coding sequence is TGTGCCAGCAGCCAAGTGGGGGATTCACCCCTCCACTTT.

The chain uses TRBV7-2 and TRBJ1-5, with D perhaps matching TRBD1 (5 bases). This CDR3 has 17 residues. Germline CDR1 reads SGHTA; CDR2 reads FQGNSA. Trimming removed 5 bases from V and 4 bases from J, with 21 bases in between. This CDR3 reads CASSQRPAAGWNQPQHF. In nucleotides, the CDR3 is TGTGCCAGCAGCCAGAGGCCGGCGGCAGGGTGGAATCAGCCCCAGCATTTT.

This chain connects TRBV11-2 to TRBJ1-5, with 8 positions matching TRBD1. V was clipped by 5 bases and J by 10 bases; unmatched bases: 10. CDR1 and CDR2 from the germline V gene are SGHAT and FQNNGV. This CDR3 contains 14 residues. CDR3 sequence reads: CASSPGTGFQPQHF. DNA of the CDR3: TGTGCCAGCAGCCCCGGGACAGGCTTTCAACCCCAGCATTTT.

The gene calls are TRBV10-3 and TRBJ1-5; D might be TRBD1 (6 bases). The CDR3 spans 17 residues. The germline CDR1 and CDR2 sequences are ENHRY and SYGVKD. Trimming pared 3 bases from V and 4 bases from J, leaving 19 bases between. CDR3 sequence: CAISDLATGGQNQPQHF. The CDR3 bases are TGTGCCATCAGTGACCTTGCGACAGGTGGGCAAAATCAGCCCCAGCATTTT.

The chain is built from TRBV20-1 and TRBJ1-1; D is possibly TRBD1 (6 bases). Germline V gene sequence: CDR1 DFQATT, CDR2 SNEGSKA (reference sequence). Trimming removed 4 bases from V and 4 bases from J, with 7 bases in between. The CDR3 has 11 amino acids. As DNA, the CDR3 is TGCAGTGCTACCAGGGGCACTGAAGCTTTCTTT. Its translation is CSATRGTEAFF.

V and J are TRBV29-1 and TRBJ1-2, with D hard to call. With 4 bases removed from V and 3 bases from J, the gap between germline ends came to 9 bases. The CDR3 contains 12 residues. CDR1 and CDR2 (germline): SQVTM, ANQGSEA. The CDR3 sequence is CSVVRTDYGYTF. Written as DNA, the CDR3 is TGCAGCGTTGTCCGGACTGACTATGGCTACACCTTC.

As to this clone: The identical CDR3 is also encoded by other nucleotide sequences in the sample. The chain recombines TRBV3-1 (or the pseudogene TRBV3-2) with TRBJ1-1; D gene uncertain. The CDR3 has 14 residues. V was shortened by 4 bases and J by 2 bases, with 11 bases between the two germline ends. Germline lookup yields CDR1 LGHDT and CDR2 YNNKEL (reference sequence). The CDR3 reads CASSPRTGNTEAFF. DNA for the CDR3: TGTGCCAGCAGCCCCCGGACGGGAAACACTGAAGCTTTCTTT.

CDR3 bases: TGTGCCAGCAGCCAAGATACGAGTTATCAGCCCCAGCATTTT. This sequence encodes CASSQDTSYQPQHF. The V call is TRBV3-1 (or the pseudogene TRBV3-2), the J call TRBJ1-5; D call uncertain. V was shortened by 0 bases and J by 5 bases, with 8 bases between the two germline ends. The CDR3 is 14 amino acids. The V gene's germline CDR1 is LGHDT and CDR2 YNNKEL (reference sequence).

The chain has TRBV5-1 and TRBJ1-6, with TRBD1 matching 10 bases. From germline, CDR1 is SGHRS and CDR2 YFSETQ. This CDR3 region has 15 residues. V gave up 0 bases and J gave up 7 bases; unmatched junction bases: 1. The CDR3 region is CASSLGDRGNSPLHF. CDR3 in DNA: TGCGCCAGCAGCTTGGGGGACAGGGGAAATTCACCCCTCCACTTT.

The V call is TRBV19, the J call TRBJ1-4, with 7 bases that match TRBD1. V shed 6 bases and J 3 bases; nucleotides not matched to a gene: 7. CDR3 size: 15 residues. Germline CDR1 is LNHDA and CDR2 is SQIVND (reference sequence). The CDR3 bases are TGTGCCAGTAGCGTGACAGGGACTCCTAATGAAAAACTGTTTTTT. This codes for CASSVTGTPNEKLFF.

The CDR3 bases are TGTGCCAGCTCACCACCGACAGGGGGGAACTATGGCTACACCTTC. Encoded protein: CASSPPTGGNYGYTF. The chain joins TRBV18 to TRBJ1-2; 9 nucleotides line up with TRBD1. The germline V gene has CDR1 KGHSH and CDR2 LQKENI. CDR3 length: 15 amino acids. Unmatched junction bases numbered 1, after V lost 0 bases and J lost 2 bases.

V usage is TRBV10-3 and J usage is TRBJ1-6; 7 bases fit TRBD1. CDR1 and CDR2 (germline): ENHRY, SYGVKD. Trimming cost V 4 bases and J 6 bases; bases outside gene matches: 6. The CDR3 contains 15 residues. The CDR3 DNA is TGTGCCATCAGTGTCGGGACAGAGAGTAATTCACCCCTCCACTTT. Translating it yields CAISVGTESNSPLHF.